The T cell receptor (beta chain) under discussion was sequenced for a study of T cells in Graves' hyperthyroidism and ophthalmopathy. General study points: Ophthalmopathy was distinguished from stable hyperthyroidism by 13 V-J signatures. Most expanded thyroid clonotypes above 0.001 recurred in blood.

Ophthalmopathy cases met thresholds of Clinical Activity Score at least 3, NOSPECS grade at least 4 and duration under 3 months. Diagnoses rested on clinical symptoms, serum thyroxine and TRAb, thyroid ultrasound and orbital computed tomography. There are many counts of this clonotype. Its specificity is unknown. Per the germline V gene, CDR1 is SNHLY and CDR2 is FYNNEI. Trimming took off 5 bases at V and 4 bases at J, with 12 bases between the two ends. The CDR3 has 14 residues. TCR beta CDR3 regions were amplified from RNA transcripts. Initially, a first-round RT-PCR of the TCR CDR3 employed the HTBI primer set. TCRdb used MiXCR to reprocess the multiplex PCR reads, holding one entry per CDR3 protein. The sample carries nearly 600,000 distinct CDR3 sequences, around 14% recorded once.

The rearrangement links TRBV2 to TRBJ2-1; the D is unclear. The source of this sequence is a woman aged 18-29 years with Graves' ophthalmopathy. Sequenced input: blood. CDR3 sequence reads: CASSSADSYNEQFF. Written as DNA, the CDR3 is TGTGCCAGCAGTTCTGCAGACTCATACAATGAGCAGTTCTTC.